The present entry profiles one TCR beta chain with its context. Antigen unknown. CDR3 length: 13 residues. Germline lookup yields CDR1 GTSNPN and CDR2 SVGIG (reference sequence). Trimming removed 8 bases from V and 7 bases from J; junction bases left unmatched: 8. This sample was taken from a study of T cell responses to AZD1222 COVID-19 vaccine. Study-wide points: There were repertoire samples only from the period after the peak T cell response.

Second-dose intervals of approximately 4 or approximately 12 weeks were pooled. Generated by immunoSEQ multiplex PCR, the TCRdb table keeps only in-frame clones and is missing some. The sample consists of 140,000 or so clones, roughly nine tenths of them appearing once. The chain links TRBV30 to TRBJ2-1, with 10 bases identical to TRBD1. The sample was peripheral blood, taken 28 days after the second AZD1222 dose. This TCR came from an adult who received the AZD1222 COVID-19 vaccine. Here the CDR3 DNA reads TGTGCCCTTATGACAGGGGGCTCTAATGAGCAGTTCTTC. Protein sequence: CALMTGGSNEQFF.